The 23 T cell receptor beta chains presented below share a single source sample, sequenced in a study of identical twins. TCRdb re-derived calls from the 5' RACE reads in MiXCR, one entry per CDR3 protein. Here the sample spans fewer than 900,000 distinct CDR3 sequences, 21% being singletons. These data also formed part of another study, on T cells expressing NK-cell markers.

Material: PBMCs. Receptors were obtained from a woman younger than 30 in good health.

This rearrangement joins TRBV12-3 or TRBV12-4 to TRBJ2-3; 11 positions agree with TRBD2. The CDR3 sequence is 18 residues long. J lost 3 bases, V lost 1 base, and 9 bases had no gene match. CDR3 protein: CASSLDTLAGGPTDTQYF. The CDR3 DNA sequence: TGTGCCAGCAGTTTAGATACGCTAGCGGGGGGTCCAACAGATACGCAGTATTTT.

This clonotype was seen more than once but under ten times. The chain is built from TRBV12-3 or TRBV12-4 and TRBJ2-2, with TRBD2 matching over 10 bases. The V segment lost 7 bases and the J segment 3 bases; nucleotides outside the gene matches: 5. The CDR3 covers 15 residues. The CDR3 sequence: CASKQSGRDTGELFF. CDR3 sequence (DNA): TGTGCCAGCAAACAGAGCGGGAGGGACACCGGGGAGCTGTTTTTT.

CDR3 DNA: TGTGCCAGCAGCTCCGGACAGGGAGGTGAGCAGTTCTTC. It specifies CASSSGQGGEQFF. This sequence joins TRBV7-3 and TRBJ2-1; 8 nucleotides match TRBD1. The V gene's germline CDR1 is SGHTA and CDR2 FQGTGA. The CDR3 is made up of 13 amino acids. With 4 bases clipped from V and 9 bases from J, the junction kept 5 bases outside the gene matches.

The table lists this clonotype with a few counts. The chain has TRBV27 and TRBJ1-2, with D unresolved. Germline V CDR1 and CDR2: MNHEY, SMNVEV (reference sequence). The CDR3 contains 16 residues. V lost 5 bases, J lost 3 bases, and 19 bases lay in between. CDR3 in amino acids: CASSPTHDPGDYGYTF. The CDR3 DNA reads as TGTGCCAGCAGTCCGACACACGATCCCGGAGACTATGGCTACACCTTC.

The V call is TRBV10-3, the J call TRBJ2-5; perhaps TRBD1 as D (6 bases). The length of the CDR3 is 13 residues. Germline V gene lookup returns CDR1 ENHRY and CDR2 SYGVKD. V lost 8 bases, J lost 5 bases, and 15 bases lay in between. The DNA of the CDR3 is TGTGCCATCCAAGGGGGAGTAATGGAGACCCAGTACTTC. This sequence encodes CAIQGGVMETQYF.

The chain couples TRBV12-3 or TRBV12-4 to TRBJ2-1; D is unclear. Trimming cost V 6 bases and J 8 bases, with 14 bases left between them. The CDR3 has 13 residues. CDR3 DNA: TGTGCCAGCAGCCCCGGCGGTACATATGAGCAGTTCTTC. Protein product: CASSPGGTYEQFF.

This clonotype was observed at least ten times. This chain uses TRBV3-1 with TRBJ2-3; 9 nucleotides line up with TRBD2. Germline CDR1 and CDR2: LGHDT and YNNKEL (reference sequence). After removal of 3 bases from V and 6 bases from J, the junction contained 7 bases not matched to a gene. CDR3 length: 15 amino acids. The CDR3 bases are TGTGCCAGCAGCCAGCGGGAGGGCCAATGGGATACGCAGTATTTT. Protein product: CASSQREGQWDTQYF.

The chain is built from TRBV9 and TRBJ1-1; TRBD1 matches 7 bases. This CDR3 spans 12 amino acids. V shed 3 bases and J 7 bases; nucleotides not matched to a gene: 3. CDR1 SGDLS and CDR2 YYNGEE come from the germline V gene. Here the CDR3 DNA reads TGTGCCAGCAGCGGGGACAGCGATGAAGCTTTCTTT. This encodes CASSGDSDEAFF.

Remarks on this clonotype: A read error may account for a junction end that differs from germline. The chain uses TRBV5-1 and TRBJ2-5, with a possible D match to TRBD2 (6 bases). The CDR3 contains 14 residues. Germline CDR1 reads SGHRS; CDR2 reads YFSETQ. CDR3 sequence: CASSGGGAQETQYF. The DNA of the CDR3 is TGTGCCAGCAGCGGTGGCGGGGCGCAAGAGACCCAGTACTTC.

Written as DNA, the CDR3 is TGCGCCAGCAGCTTGGCCGTTCTAGCGGACACAGATACGCAGTATTTT. Its translation: CASSLAVLADTDTQYF. The rearrangement uses TRBV5-1 and TRBJ2-3, with 7 positions matching TRBD2. Germline values: CDR1 SGHRS, CDR2 YFSETQ. The J segment lost 2 bases and the V segment lost 0 bases, leaving 6 bases of the junction unmatched. CDR3 length: 16 residues.

This clonotype has just a few counts. The chain employs TRBV9 and TRBJ2-7, with TRBD1 identical over 7 bases. Trimming at V came to 5 bases and at J to 0 bases, leaving 8 bases not matched to a gene. Looked up from germline, CDR1 is SGDLS and CDR2 is YYNGEE. The CDR3 covers 15 residues. The CDR3: CASSPTGLSSYEQYF. The CDR3 DNA reads as TGTGCCAGCAGTCCGACAGGGCTTAGCTCCTACGAGCAGTACTTC.

This clonotype was recorded many times. The chain combines TRBV20-1 with TRBJ2-3; 9 positions agree with TRBD1. CDR1 DFQATT and CDR2 SNEGSKA come from the germline V gene (reference sequence). The length of the CDR3 is 14 residues. The junction had 3 bases not matched to a gene; V was cut back by 3 bases and J by 2 bases. The CDR3 loop reads CSASRDRDTDTQYF. In DNA, the CDR3 is TGCAGTGCTAGTCGGGACAGGGACACAGATACGCAGTATTTT.

The chain recombines TRBV24-1 with TRBJ2-3; D is uncertain. Deletions cut 7 bases from V and 7 bases from J, with 8 bases between. The CDR3 runs to 11 residues. Germline CDR1 is KGHDR and CDR2 is SFDVKD. This chain's CDR3 is CATSLGNTQYF. DNA for the CDR3: TGTGCCACCAGCTTGGGAAATACGCAGTATTTT.

The V call is TRBV5-1, the J call TRBJ2-7; a possible D gene is TRBD2 (5 bases). CDR3 length equals 13 residues. Germline values: CDR1 SGHRS, CDR2 YFSETQ. Trimming shortened V by 1 base and J by 5 bases, and 10 bases separated the two germline ends. CDR3 bases: TGCGCCAGCAGCTTGTGGACTCAGCACGAGCAGTACTTC. Translated: CASSLWTQHEQYF.

The chain recombines TRBV7-8 with TRBJ2-5; D remains unclear. The germline CDR1 and CDR2 sequences are SGHVS and FQNEAQ. V lost 5 bases to trimming and J lost 0 bases, with 7 bases between them. This CDR3 comprises 13 residues. CDR3 sequence reads: CASSRYNQETQYF. DNA for the CDR3: TGTGCCAGCAGCCGATATAACCAAGAGACCCAGTACTTC. Based on the CDR3 plus reference TRBV7-8 and TRBJ2-5, the full variable domain is GAGVSQSPRYKVAKRGQDVALRCDPISGHVSLFWYQQALGQGPEFLTYFQNEAQLDKSGLPSDRFFAERPEGSVSTLKIQRTQQEDSAVYLCASSRYNQETQYFGPGTRLLVL.

This clonotype was observed a few times. The J gene is TRBJ2-7, the V gene TRBV20-1; D is ambiguous. CDR3 length: 11 amino acids. Trimming stripped 4 bases from V and 4 bases from J, with 8 bases between. The germline V gene has CDR1 DFQATT and CDR2 SNEGSKA (reference sequence). CDR3 in amino acids: CSANVGYEQYF. The CDR3, as DNA: TGCAGTGCTAACGTGGGTTACGAGCAGTACTTC.

There are a few counts of this clonotype. CDR3 DNA: TGTGCCAGCAGAACCGGGACAGGGGTCACCGGGGAGCTGTTTTTT. Translating gives CASRTGTGVTGELFF. This sequence joins TRBV12-3 or TRBV12-4 and TRBJ2-2; 10 bases line up with TRBD1. The length of the CDR3 is 15 residues. J lost 4 bases, V lost 6 bases, and 5 bases had no gene match.

The chain links TRBV12-3 or TRBV12-4 to TRBJ2-7; TRBD1 is a possible D gene (5 bases). V gave up 5 bases and J gave up 7 bases, with 15 bases separating them. This CDR3 has 13 residues. The chain's CDR3 is CASSAYQGREQYF. CDR3 in DNA: TGTGCCAGCAGTGCATACCAGGGAAGGGAGCAGTACTTC.

The V call is TRBV11-3, the J call TRBJ1-1; 10 bases align to TRBD1. The germline gives CDR1 SGHNT, CDR2 YENEEA. The CDR3 runs to 16 residues. J lost 4 bases, V lost 5 bases, and 10 bases had no gene match. In DNA form, the CDR3 reads TGTGCCAGCAGCCCCCGGGACAGGGGACGAATCACTGAAGCTTTCTTT. Translated: CASSPRDRGRITEAFF.

This chain joins TRBV11-2 and TRBJ2-3, with 8 nucleotides matching TRBD2. After removal of 2 bases from V and 3 bases from J, the junction contained 13 bases not matched to a gene. The CDR3 is 18 residues long. In germline, CDR1 is SGHAT, CDR2 FQNNGV. The CDR3 here is CASSLFYIREGRTDTQYF. The CDR3 region has the DNA TGTGCCAGCAGCTTATTTTATATACGGGAGGGCCGGACAGATACGCAGTATTTT.

This clonotype appeared many times. CDR3 loop: CAISGNTGELFF. The DNA of the CDR3 is TGTGCCATCAGTGGCAACACCGGGGAGCTGTTTTTT. The rearrangement joins TRBV10-3 to TRBJ2-2; D gene uncertain. V was pared by 4 bases and J by 2 bases, with 2 bases between. The CDR3 sequence is 12 residues long. Germline assignment: CDR1 ENHRY and CDR2 SYGVKD.

In this sample, this clonotype turned up a few times. V is TRBV20-1 and J is TRBJ2-7, with a tentative D call TRBD1 (5 bases). CDR1 is DFQATT and CDR2 is SNEGSKA in the germline V gene (reference sequence). Trimming took off 2 bases at V and 2 bases at J, with 16 bases between the two ends. The CDR3 is 15 residues long. CDR3 bases: TGCAGTGCTAGACCATATGACAGCCACCCCTACGAGCAGTACTTC. This sequence encodes CSARPYDSHPYEQYF.

This clonotype came up a few times. J is TRBJ2-7 and V is TRBV29-1; 7 bases fit TRBD2. With 1 base clipped from V and 6 bases from J, the junction kept 6 bases outside the gene matches. CDR3 length: 13 residues. Germline V gene data show CDR1 as SQVTM and CDR2 as ANQGSEA. This CDR3 reads CSVEGQGGIEQYF. The DNA of the CDR3 is TGCAGCGTTGAAGGTCAGGGAGGGATCGAGCAGTACTTC.